This TCR beta chain was sequenced in a study of shared clonotypes between healthy human individuals (dated by TCRdb to the early 2020s). In the study overall: The cohort included a few men and a couple of women between 18 and 49 years of age. For each donor, three plates each were used for CD4 naive and CD4 memory, two plates were used for CD8 naive, and one plate was used for CD8 memory. To estimate repertoire size and how much clonotype sharing occurs between individuals, the study deeply sequenced the blood TCR repertoires of roughly 5 healthy adults. To increase sequencing depth and limit assay-specific biases, different laboratories used diverse techniques to prepare libraries and sequence TCR repertoires. Each donor's leukapheresis produced roughly between roughly 0.85 and 10 billion PBMCs. Overall study results and their limits: Sampling was restricted to blood, and TCR repertoires in tissues likely differ from the TCR repertoires found in blood. About 4.5% of naive CD4, 3.5% of naive CD8, about 2.5% of memory CD4, and over 0.35% of memory CD8 clonotypes were shared across several donors. Naive subsets generally had larger estimated clonotype richness than memory subsets did. Pairwise subsampling indicated that sequencing depth was expected to affect the degree of clonotype sharing among donors. Rarefaction of sorted-subset datasets indicated incomplete sequencing despite the large sequencing depth. Compared with non-shared clonotypes, clonotypes shared by all four sorted-subset donors had higher generation probabilities. Because the study included only a small number of donors, the genetic and exposure-history diversity represented was limited.

TCR CDR3 regions were amplified from genomic DNA by multiplex PCR using the deep immunoSEQ assay. Extracted genomic DNA from each cell subset was spread evenly across all wells of several immunoSEQ 96-well plates, with each plate serving as a replicate. For sorted subsets, approximately 200 ng of genomic DNA, equivalent to 25,000 to 35,000 T cell genomes, went into each replicate PCR. Purified libraries were measured with a Qubit 3.0 fluorometer, size-checked on a Bioanalyzer 2100, and measured again with the KAPA Library Quantification kit. Every immunoSEQ 96-well plate was sequenced on a dedicated single-read 150-cycle Illumina NextSeq 550 flow cell. On the study's bioinformatics: Because only junctional sequences without quality scores were contained in the immunoSEQ output, filtering matching that applied to full-length reads could not be performed. To assign V/J genes and CDR3, sequences were annotated against IMGT germline references using PyIR, a Python wrapper for IgBLAST v1.9. Reads were filtered out if the reads had weak V/J assignments (E-value above 1e-6), no CDR3, stop codons, out-of-frame junctions, or ambiguous translated residues. V3J clonotypes were defined as sequences sharing an identical inferred V gene, J gene, and CDR3 amino acid sequence. Percentage overlap between repertoires was computed as shared unique clonotypes divided by the size of the smaller repertoire. Richness of each repertoire was evaluated using RTK rarefaction, the Chao1 estimator, and Recon v2.1 estimates of unobserved clonotypes. Generation probabilities for all TCRbeta clonotypes obtained by the gDNA method from several donors were computed using OLGA. TCRdb carries this immuneACCESS record with in-frame sequences only. Its versions omit some clonotypes, under half of them owing to an unresolved V gene in the studies checked, with the rest unexplained. The DNA was the basis for D and trimming; V, J and clone size are from that table. This sample gives some 2,000,000 clones in total; 95% of them show up just once. The top ten clonotypes cover approximately 0.13% of the sample.

The donors were healthy, HIV-negative adults who had no recently reported acute infections or vaccinations. Every donor was a Caucasian adult residing in Nashville, Tennessee, USA. CD4+ T cells were enriched by magnetic negative selection; naive cells were then positively selected on CD45RA, and the negative fraction formed the memory subset. After blood collection by leukapheresis, PBMCs were isolated using Ficoll-Histopaque density gradient centrifugation and then cryopreserved in the vapor phase of liquid nitrogen. Purity and quantity of every magnetically sorted T cell population were checked by analytical flow cytometry. Genomic DNA was isolated from every sorted fraction and measured by UV absorbance on a Nanodrop 2000c. The germline V gene supplies CDR1 SGDLS and CDR2 YYNGEE. CDR3 length: 10 amino acids, cysteine to phenylalanine. Left in the record is the CDR3 DNA by itself, 30 bases read in frame from the first base.

Notes on this clone: The antigen it binds to is not known. No base-level quality is on record; no much larger clone is a single base apart.

The chain is encoded by TRBV9 joined to TRBJ2-7; TRBD1 might be the D gene, on 5 matching bases. The source of this sequence is a man in his late teens or twenties in good health. Sequenced input: naive CD4+ T cells sorted from blood. In light of the paper, this sample's cell subset or site label describes: CD45RA+ positively selected. The CDR3 protein is CDRQAYEQYF. The sequenced DNA is TGTGACAGGCAGGCCTACGAGCAGTACTTC.